One TCR beta chain is described in this entry. Assay: immunoSEQ multiplex PCR; the TCRdb copy retains only in-frame clones and omits some. The top ten clones hold 5% to 5.5% of a sample with a few hundred thousand clones, 75% to 90% of them seen once. The data originate from a study of blood T cell repertoires in COVID-19. The ends lost 2 bases at V and 1 base at J; junction bases unmatched: 1. Looked up from germline, CDR1 is SQVTM and CDR2 is ANQGSEA. The CDR3 contains 13 residues. This clonotype originated in a woman in her forties or fifties who had recovered from COVID-19. The chain recombines TRBV29-1 with TRBJ2-5; 7 bases align to TRBD1. The sample was PBMCs or T cells enriched from blood (not recorded which). Here the CDR3 reads CSVENRGQETQYF. The CDR3 DNA follows: TGCAGCGTTGAAAACAGGGGCCAAGAGACCCAGTACTTC.